This T cell receptor beta chain was observed in a study of OX40 agonist ivuxolimab in advanced cancers. Notes on this clone: At one end the junction does not follow the germline gene, possibly because of a read error.

Here immunoSEQ multiplex PCR was the method, and the copy in TCRdb shows in-frame clones only, minus some. In the table there are 150,000 to 170,000 clones, around 94% of which are singletons. The CDR3 spans 13 residues. Germline V gives CDR1 SQVTM, CDR2 ANQGSEA. The sample consisted of CD4+ or CD8+ T cells sorted from blood, taken in a trial of the OX40 agonist ivuxolimab. The TCR was taken from an adult with an advanced solid tumor such as melanoma, head and neck, liver or kidney cancer. The chain joins TRBV29-1 to TRBJ2-7; the D gene is possibly TRBD1 (8 bases). CDR3 region: CSVETQIGGTGFF. Written as DNA, the CDR3 is TGCAGCGTCGAAACTCAGATCGGGGGGACAGGCTTCTTC.